Listed below are T cell receptor beta chains from one sample, sequenced in a study of vaccination and CD4 T cells after COVID-19. TCRdb ran MiXCR on the PCR reads and lists one entry per CDR3 protein. This repertoire shows about 15,000 distinct CDR3 sequences, 66% found once; its top ten account for roughly 1.1%. Sample: CD4+ T cells from blood, taken after SARS-CoV-2 vaccination. All receptors come from a human donor who had recovered from COVID-19. Each CDR3 is given without its conserved first and last residue. Each record gives: CDR3 protein, J gene, V gene.

CDR3aa: SARVLGTGANVLT
j_gene: TRBJ2-6
v_gene: TRBV20-1

CDR3aa: ASSRDRADYT
j_gene: TRBJ1-2
v_gene: TRBV28

CDR3aa: ASSLVRGYGYT
j_gene: TRBJ1-2
v_gene: TRBV27

CDR3aa: ASSEYRPGEQF
j_gene: TRBJ2-1
v_gene: TRBV6-1

CDR3aa: AISGGTSSYEQY
j_gene: TRBJ2-7
v_gene: TRBV10-3

CDR3aa: ASTETKVTYEQY
j_gene: TRBJ2-7
v_gene: TRBV2

CDR3aa: ASSLFRRRPDTQY
j_gene: TRBJ2-3
v_gene: TRBV27

CDR3aa: ASSRATGWGTQY
j_gene: TRBJ2-5
v_gene: TRBV7-9

CDR3aa: ASSILEQPQH
j_gene: TRBJ1-5
v_gene: TRBV19

CDR3aa: ATSRGSSGPYNEQF
j_gene: TRBJ2-1
v_gene: TRBV15

CDR3aa: ASSHAAGAKTDTQY
j_gene: TRBJ2-3
v_gene: TRBV7-6

CDR3aa: ASSQRGWDSKNIQY
j_gene: TRBJ2-4
v_gene: TRBV4-2

CDR3aa: ASSMLGQNTEAF
j_gene: TRBJ1-1
v_gene: TRBV19

CDR3aa: ASRDSMSSYNEQF
j_gene: TRBJ2-1
v_gene: TRBV2

CDR3aa: ASSLQGLNGYT
j_gene: TRBJ1-2
v_gene: TRBV5-4

CDR3aa: SAVEGGQPQH
j_gene: TRBJ1-5
v_gene: TRBV20-1

CDR3aa: SARDRTSHTYSEQY
j_gene: TRBJ2-7
v_gene: TRBV20-1

CDR3aa: ASSGTDMNTEAF
j_gene: TRBJ1-1
v_gene: TRBV2

CDR3aa: ASSKLESTGVDYGYT
j_gene: TRBJ1-2
v_gene: TRBV21-1

CDR3aa: ASTRRGLTDTQY
j_gene: TRBJ2-3
v_gene: TRBV12-3/TRBV12-4

CDR3aa: ASNWGGGNQETQY
j_gene: TRBJ2-5
v_gene: TRBV5-1

CDR3aa: ASSSDQQETQY
j_gene: TRBJ2-5
v_gene: TRBV27

CDR3aa: ASSLDEVNTEAF
j_gene: TRBJ1-1
v_gene: TRBV7-9

CDR3aa: ASTPGFAKETQY
j_gene: TRBJ2-5
v_gene: TRBV12-3/TRBV12-4

CDR3aa: ASLGTGAYEQY
j_gene: TRBJ2-7
v_gene: TRBV2

CDR3aa: SATYNEQF
j_gene: TRBJ2-1
v_gene: TRBV20-1

CDR3aa: ASSQVTSGKNTGELF
j_gene: TRBJ2-2
v_gene: TRBV4-3

CDR3aa: SAWRANTGELF
j_gene: TRBJ2-2
v_gene: TRBV20-1

CDR3aa: ASSLRGFGEQY
j_gene: TRBJ2-7
v_gene: TRBV11-1

CDR3aa: ASSRGTASYNEQF
j_gene: TRBJ2-1
v_gene: TRBV11-3

CDR3aa: ASSWGLAGGGETQY
j_gene: TRBJ2-5
v_gene: TRBV11-2

CDR3aa: ASSPPREGDQPQH
j_gene: TRBJ1-5
v_gene: TRBV18

CDR3aa: ASSLGAFGGGSYNEQF
j_gene: TRBJ2-1
v_gene: TRBV11-3

CDR3aa: ASSSGGALHHEQF
j_gene: TRBJ2-1
v_gene: TRBV7-3

CDR3aa: ASSLAGSGELF
j_gene: TRBJ2-2
v_gene: TRBV7-2

CDR3aa: ASSQAASGRSDTQY
j_gene: TRBJ2-3
v_gene: TRBV4-3

CDR3aa: SAISGQGSEKLF
j_gene: TRBJ1-4
v_gene: TRBV20-1

CDR3aa: SARPLDRGLSRQEPQH
j_gene: TRBJ1-5
v_gene: TRBV20-1

CDR3aa: ASSLGAGGSDTQY
j_gene: TRBJ2-3
v_gene: TRBV6-1

CDR3aa: ASSLQGPTYGYT
j_gene: TRBJ1-2
v_gene: TRBV12-3/TRBV12-4

CDR3aa: ASGTPRQGNGELF
j_gene: TRBJ2-2
v_gene: TRBV19

CDR3aa: ASSSTGTENSPLH
j_gene: TRBJ1-6
v_gene: TRBV11-2

CDR3aa: ASGDRGRKPGYEQY
j_gene: TRBJ2-7
v_gene: TRBV6-1